A selection of T cell receptor beta chains follows, all from one sample in a study of tissue T cells after allogeneic stem cell transplantation. Measured with immunoSEQ multiplex PCR; TCRdb has only the in-frame clones, and not every one. Here the sample spans about 5,300 clones, 55% to 75% being singletons. The input for sequencing was tissue from the colon, taken at autopsy. The source is a female donor over 55 with lung cancer. The CDR3 runs from the conserved cysteine through the conserved F or W. A D gene is named only where the DNA matches it firmly. Clone size, where shown, is once, few, many, or a class for clones that have expanded.

j_call: TRBJ1-1
clone_size: -
cdr3_length: 15
d_call: -
v_call: TRBV3-1/TRBV3-2
cdr3_nt: TGTGCCAGCAGCCTAAGCCAAGGTGTTAACACTGAAGCTTTCTTT
cdr3_aa: CASSLSQGVNTEAFF

j_call: TRBJ2-1
clone_size: -
cdr3_length: 16
d_call: -
v_call: TRBV2
cdr3_nt: TGTGCCAGCAGTGCTCCGGGGCGGAGATCCTACAATGAGCAGTTCTTC
cdr3_aa: CASSAPGRRSYNEQFF

j_call: TRBJ2-7
clone_size: once
cdr3_length: 14
d_call: TRBD1
v_call: TRBV6-5
cdr3_nt: TGTGCCAGCAGCCGGGGACAGACGGTCTACGAGCAGTACTTC
cdr3_aa: CASSRGQTVYEQYF

j_call: TRBJ2-7
clone_size: few
cdr3_length: 15
d_call: -
v_call: TRBV9
cdr3_nt: TGTGCCAGCAGCGTAGCTGCGGATCCCGCCTACGAGCAGTACTTC
cdr3_aa: CASSVAADPAYEQYF

j_call: TRBJ2-2
clone_size: -
cdr3_length: 15
d_call: TRBD1
v_call: TRBV6-6
cdr3_nt: TGTGCCAGCAGGGCGGGGACAGGGAACACCGGGGAGCTGTTTTTT
cdr3_aa: CASRAGTGNTGELFF

j_call: TRBJ1-1
clone_size: few
cdr3_length: 12
d_call: -
v_call: TRBV19
cdr3_nt: TGTGCCAGTAACCGGGAGAACACTGAAGCTTTCTTT
cdr3_aa: CASNRENTEAFF

j_call: TRBJ2-2
clone_size: -
cdr3_length: 14
d_call: TRBD1
v_call: TRBV19
cdr3_nt: TGTGCCAGTAGAGCACAGGACAGGAACGGGGAGCTGTTTTTT
cdr3_aa: CASRAQDRNGELFF

j_call: TRBJ1-5
clone_size: few
cdr3_length: 13
d_call: TRBD1
v_call: TRBV19
cdr3_nt: TGTGCCAGTAAGGGGACAGGGCATCAGCCCCAGCATTTT
cdr3_aa: CASKGTGHQPQHF

j_call: TRBJ2-5
clone_size: -
cdr3_length: 15
d_call: -
v_call: TRBV6-2/TRBV6-3
cdr3_nt: TGTGCCAGCAGTTACGTCCCTGGAGCATCGGAGACCCAGTACTTC
cdr3_aa: CASSYVPGASETQYF

j_call: TRBJ1-2
clone_size: -
cdr3_length: 13
d_call: -
v_call: TRBV7-2
cdr3_nt: TGTGCCAGCAGCTTAGGACAGAACTATGGCTACACCTTC
cdr3_aa: CASSLGQNYGYTF

j_call: TRBJ2-7
clone_size: -
cdr3_length: 17
d_call: -
v_call: TRBV5-6
cdr3_nt: TGTGCCAGCAGCGTAAACAGGGACGAAGGGTTACTCTACGAGCAGTACTTC
cdr3_aa: CASSVNRDEGLLYEQYF

j_call: TRBJ1-2
clone_size: -
cdr3_length: 16
d_call: -
v_call: TRBV29-1
cdr3_nt: TGCAGCGCCCGCGTCCGAAACAGGGTGGCTAACTATGGCTACACCTTC
cdr3_aa: CSARVRNRVANYGYTF

j_call: TRBJ1-4
clone_size: -
cdr3_length: 14
d_call: TRBD1
v_call: TRBV6-5
cdr3_nt: TGTGCCAGCAGGTTACAGGGGGGAAATGAAAAACTGTTTTTT
cdr3_aa: CASRLQGGNEKLFF

j_call: TRBJ2-7
clone_size: -
cdr3_length: 15
d_call: -
v_call: TRBV5-8
cdr3_nt: TGTGCCAGCAGCTTTCCTGTGGGTAGTAGCTACGAGCAGTACTTC
cdr3_aa: CASSFPVGSSYEQYF